This TCR beta chain was sequenced for a study of post-analysis software for immune sequencing data. Study observations and caveats: Same-batch samples co-clustered strongly by F measure. Relative to controls, patients with multiple sclerosis showed significantly lower normalized Chao1 diversity. Controls had lower frequencies than patients of 4 or 5 TRBV segments, which included TRBV5-6, TRBV5-1 and TRBV20-1.

There are a few counts of this clonotype. As yet, its antigen is unknown. The CDR3 extends over 15 amino acids. V was cut by 0 bases and J by 0 bases, with 4 bases left in between. From germline, CDR1 is SGHTS and CDR2 YDEGEE. Unique-molecular-identifier-tagged TCR beta cDNA libraries were used. From the PCR reads, TCRdb called clonotypes with MiXCR, one entry per CDR3 protein. The table includes about 430,000 distinct CDR3 sequences, 30% to 40% detected once. This chain joins TRBV5-8 and TRBJ1-6; D uncertain. The sample consisted of blood. The receptor was isolated from a girl aged 2-15 years with multiple sclerosis. This CDR3 is CASSLDSSYNSPLHF. DNA for the CDR3: TGTGCCAGCAGCTTGGACAGCTCCTATAATTCACCCCTCCACTTT.